This section outlines one T cell receptor beta chain sequence together with its context. What it binds is not known. The sample originates from a study of T cell responses to AZD1222 COVID-19 vaccine. Findings of the study overall: Females outnumbered males among donors, who were mostly white British; clonal diversity was possibly underestimated. Spike-specific TCRs gained breadth and depth after people received two AZD1222 doses. Just 6 or 7 AZD1222 recipients were seropositive at baseline.

Assay: immunoSEQ multiplex PCR; the TCRdb copy retains only in-frame clones and omits some. The data contain more than 85,000 clones, roughly nine tenths of them singletons. Trimming cost V 7 bases and J 10 bases; bases outside gene matches: 9. The CDR3 length is 14 residues. In germline, CDR1 is MNHEY, CDR2 SVGEGT. Sequencing was performed on peripheral blood, taken on day 0 of AZD1222 vaccination. V gene TRBV6-2 or TRBV6-3 combines with J gene TRBJ1-6; 8 positions agree with TRBD1. The clonotype was recovered from an adult in good health. The CDR3 sequence is CASNPTGVRSPLHF. CDR3 bases: TGTGCCAGCAACCCGACAGGGGTGAGATCACCCCTCCACTTT.